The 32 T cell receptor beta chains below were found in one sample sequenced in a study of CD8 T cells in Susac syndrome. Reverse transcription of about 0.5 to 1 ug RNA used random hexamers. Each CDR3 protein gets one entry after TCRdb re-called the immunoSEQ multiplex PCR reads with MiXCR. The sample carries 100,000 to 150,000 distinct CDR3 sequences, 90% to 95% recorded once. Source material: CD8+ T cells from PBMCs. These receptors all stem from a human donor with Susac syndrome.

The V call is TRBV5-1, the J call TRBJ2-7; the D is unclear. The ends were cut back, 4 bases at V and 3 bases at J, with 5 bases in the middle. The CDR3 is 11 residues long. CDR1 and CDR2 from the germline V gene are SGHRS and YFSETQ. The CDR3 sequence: CASSAGYEQYF. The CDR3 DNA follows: TGCGCCAGCAGCGCCGGCTACGAGCAGTACTTC.

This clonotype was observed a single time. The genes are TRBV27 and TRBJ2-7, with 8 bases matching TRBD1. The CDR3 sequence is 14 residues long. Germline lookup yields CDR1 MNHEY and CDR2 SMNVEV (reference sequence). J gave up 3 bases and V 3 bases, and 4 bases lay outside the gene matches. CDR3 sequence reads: CASSFRGTGYEQYF. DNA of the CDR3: TGTGCCAGCAGTTTCCGCGGGACAGGCTACGAGCAGTACTTC.

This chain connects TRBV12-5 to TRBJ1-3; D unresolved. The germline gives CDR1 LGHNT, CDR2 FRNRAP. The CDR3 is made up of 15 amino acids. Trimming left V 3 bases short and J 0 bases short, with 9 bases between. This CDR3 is CASGFPAASGNTIYF. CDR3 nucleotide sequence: TGTGCTAGTGGTTTTCCGGCAGCCTCTGGAAACACCATATATTTT.

As DNA, the CDR3 is TGTGCCAGCAGCGTCGGGTGGACGGTGAGGTACAATGAGCAGTTCTTC. Translation: CASSVGWTVRYNEQFF. The chain is built from TRBV9 and TRBJ2-1; D gene ambiguous. The V gene's germline CDR1 is SGDLS and CDR2 YYNGEE. Deletions cut 2 bases from V and 4 bases from J, with 16 bases between. The CDR3 consists of 16 residues.

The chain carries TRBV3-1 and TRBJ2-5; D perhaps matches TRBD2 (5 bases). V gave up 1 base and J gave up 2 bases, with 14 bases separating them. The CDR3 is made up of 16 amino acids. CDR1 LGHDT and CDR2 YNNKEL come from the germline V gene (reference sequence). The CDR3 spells CASSQVAADPQETQYF. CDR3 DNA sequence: TGTGCCAGCAGCCAAGTGGCAGCGGACCCTCAAGAGACCCAGTACTTC.

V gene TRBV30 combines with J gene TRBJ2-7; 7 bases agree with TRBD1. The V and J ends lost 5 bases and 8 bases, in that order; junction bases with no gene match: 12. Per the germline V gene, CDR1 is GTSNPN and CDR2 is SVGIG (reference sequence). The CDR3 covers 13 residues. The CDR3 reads CAWRDRGLRQQYF. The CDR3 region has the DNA TGTGCCTGGCGGGACAGAGGATTACGGCAGCAGTACTTC.

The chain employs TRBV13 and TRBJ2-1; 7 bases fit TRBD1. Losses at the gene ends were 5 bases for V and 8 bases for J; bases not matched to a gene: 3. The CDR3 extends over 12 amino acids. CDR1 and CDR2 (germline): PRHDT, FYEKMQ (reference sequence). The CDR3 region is CASSQGVHEQFF. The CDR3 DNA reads TGTGCCAGCAGCCAGGGGGTCCATGAGCAGTTCTTC.

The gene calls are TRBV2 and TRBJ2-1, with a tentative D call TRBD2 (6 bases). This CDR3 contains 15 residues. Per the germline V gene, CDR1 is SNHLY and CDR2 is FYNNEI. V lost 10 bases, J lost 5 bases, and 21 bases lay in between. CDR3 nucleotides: TGTGCCACCAGCGGGTCACAGAGGCGCAACAATGAGCAGTTCTTC. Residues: CATSGSQRRNNEQFF. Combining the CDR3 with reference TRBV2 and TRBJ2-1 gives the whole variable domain EPEVTQTPSHQVTQMGQEVILRCVPISNHLYFYWYRQILGQKVEFLVSFYNNEISEKSEIFDDQFSVERPDGSNFTLKIRSTKLEDSAMYFCATSGSQRRNNEQFFGPGTRLTVL.

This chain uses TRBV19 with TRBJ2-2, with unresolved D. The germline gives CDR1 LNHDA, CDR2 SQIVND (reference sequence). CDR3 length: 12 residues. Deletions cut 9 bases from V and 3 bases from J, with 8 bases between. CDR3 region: CASERDTGELFF. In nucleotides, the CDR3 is TGTGCCAGCGAACGAGACACCGGGGAGCTGTTTTTT.

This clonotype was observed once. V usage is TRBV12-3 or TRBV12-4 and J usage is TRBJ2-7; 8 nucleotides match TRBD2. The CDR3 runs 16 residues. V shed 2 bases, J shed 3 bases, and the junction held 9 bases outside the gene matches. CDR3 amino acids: CASSLNGGGLVYEQYF. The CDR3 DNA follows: TGTGCCAGCAGTTTAAACGGGGGGGGACTGGTCTACGAGCAGTACTTC.

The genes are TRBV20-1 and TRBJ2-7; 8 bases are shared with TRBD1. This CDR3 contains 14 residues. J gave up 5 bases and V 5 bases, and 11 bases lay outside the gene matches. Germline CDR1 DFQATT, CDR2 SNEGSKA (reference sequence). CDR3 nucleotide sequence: TGCAGTGCTCGGTCGACGGACAGGGAACACGAGCAGTACTTC. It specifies CSARSTDREHEQYF.

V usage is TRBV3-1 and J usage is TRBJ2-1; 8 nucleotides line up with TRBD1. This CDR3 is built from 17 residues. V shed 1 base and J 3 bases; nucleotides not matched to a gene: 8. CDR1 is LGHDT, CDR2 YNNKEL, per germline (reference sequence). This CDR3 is CASSQATTGAYYNEQFF. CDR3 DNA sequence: TGTGCCAGCAGCCAAGCGACGACAGGGGCTTACTACAATGAGCAGTTCTTC.

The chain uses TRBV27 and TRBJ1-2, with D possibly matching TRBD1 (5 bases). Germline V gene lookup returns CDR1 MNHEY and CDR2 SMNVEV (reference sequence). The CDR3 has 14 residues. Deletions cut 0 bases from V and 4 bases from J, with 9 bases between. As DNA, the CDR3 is TGTGCCAGCAGTTTATCCGGACAAGTCTATGGCTACACCTTC. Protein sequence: CASSLSGQVYGYTF.

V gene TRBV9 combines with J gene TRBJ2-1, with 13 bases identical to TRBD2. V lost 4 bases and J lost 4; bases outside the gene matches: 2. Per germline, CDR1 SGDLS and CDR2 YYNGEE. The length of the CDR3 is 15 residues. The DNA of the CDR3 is TGTGCCAGCAGCAGGACTAGCGGGAGTTACAATGAGCAGTTCTTC. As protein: CASSRTSGSYNEQFF.

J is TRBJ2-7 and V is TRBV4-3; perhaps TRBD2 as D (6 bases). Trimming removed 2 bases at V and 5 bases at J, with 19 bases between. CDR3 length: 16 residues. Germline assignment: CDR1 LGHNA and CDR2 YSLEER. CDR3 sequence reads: CASSQIGRTGRHEQYF. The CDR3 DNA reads TGCGCCAGCAGCCAAATTGGGAGGACTGGGAGGCACGAGCAGTACTTC.

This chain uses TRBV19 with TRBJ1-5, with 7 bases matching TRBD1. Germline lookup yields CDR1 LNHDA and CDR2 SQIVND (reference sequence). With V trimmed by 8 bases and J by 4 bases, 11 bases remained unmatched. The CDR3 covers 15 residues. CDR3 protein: CASVAIDRENQPQHF. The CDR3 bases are TGTGCCAGTGTTGCGATCGACAGGGAAAATCAGCCCCAGCATTTT.

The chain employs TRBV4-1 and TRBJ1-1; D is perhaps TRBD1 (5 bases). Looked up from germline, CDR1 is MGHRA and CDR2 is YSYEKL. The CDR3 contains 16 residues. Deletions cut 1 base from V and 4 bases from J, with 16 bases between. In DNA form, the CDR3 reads TGCGCCAGCAGCCAAGTCCCCGGACACTCGGGCACTGAAGCTTTCTTT. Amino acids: CASSQVPGHSGTEAFF.

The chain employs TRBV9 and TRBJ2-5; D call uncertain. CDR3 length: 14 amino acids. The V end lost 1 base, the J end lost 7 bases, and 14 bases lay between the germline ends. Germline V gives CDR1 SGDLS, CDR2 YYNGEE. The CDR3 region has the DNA TGTGCCAGCAGCGTATCAGCTCTGAGTGGGACCCAGTACTTC. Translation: CASSVSALSGTQYF.

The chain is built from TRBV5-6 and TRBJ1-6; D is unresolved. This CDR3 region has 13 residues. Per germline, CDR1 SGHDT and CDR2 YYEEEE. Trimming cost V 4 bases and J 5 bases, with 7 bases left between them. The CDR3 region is CASSGPDNSPLHF. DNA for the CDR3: TGTGCCAGCAGCGGTCCGGATAATTCACCCCTCCACTTT.

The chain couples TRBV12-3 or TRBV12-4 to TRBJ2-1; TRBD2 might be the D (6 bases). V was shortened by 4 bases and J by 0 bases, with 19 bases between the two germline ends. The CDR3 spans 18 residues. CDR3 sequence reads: CASSSTNLARSSYNEQFF. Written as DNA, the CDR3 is TGTGCCAGCAGTTCCACCAATCTAGCGAGGAGCTCCTACAATGAGCAGTTCTTC.

The chain's CDR3 is CAWSTDFGYTQYF. DNA for the CDR3: TGTGCCTGGAGCACCGACTTCGGATATACGCAGTATTTT. The chain recombines TRBV30 with TRBJ2-3, with D unresolved. This CDR3 spans 13 amino acids. The germline V and J ends were trimmed by 3 bases and 7 bases, with 14 bases remaining between them. Germline CDR1 reads GTSNPN; CDR2 reads SVGIG (reference sequence).

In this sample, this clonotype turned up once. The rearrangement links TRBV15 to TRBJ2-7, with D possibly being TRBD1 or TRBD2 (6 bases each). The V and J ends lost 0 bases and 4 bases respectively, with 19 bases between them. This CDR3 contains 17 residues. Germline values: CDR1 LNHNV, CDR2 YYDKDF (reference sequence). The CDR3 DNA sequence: TGTGCCACCAGCAGAGATCCCGGGGGCTCAGCCGGTTACGAGCAGTACTTC. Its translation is CATSRDPGGSAGYEQYF.

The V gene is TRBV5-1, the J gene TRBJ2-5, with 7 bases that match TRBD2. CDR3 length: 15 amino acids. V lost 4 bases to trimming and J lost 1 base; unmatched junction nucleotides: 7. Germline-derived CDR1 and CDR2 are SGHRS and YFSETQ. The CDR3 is CASSARLAPQETQYF. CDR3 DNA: TGCGCCAGCAGCGCAAGACTAGCTCCCCAAGAGACCCAGTACTTC.

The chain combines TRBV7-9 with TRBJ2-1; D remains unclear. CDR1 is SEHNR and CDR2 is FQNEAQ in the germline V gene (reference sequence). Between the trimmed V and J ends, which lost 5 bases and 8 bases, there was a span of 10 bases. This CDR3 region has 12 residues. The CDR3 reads CASSASLDEQFF. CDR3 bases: TGTGCCAGCAGCGCGTCGTTGGATGAGCAGTTCTTC.

The CDR3 loop is CASSSGRALLRRNQETQYF. The CDR3, as DNA: TGTGCCAGCAGCAGCGGGAGGGCCTTGTTACGCCGTAACCAAGAGACCCAGTACTTC. J is TRBJ2-5 and V is TRBV21-1; the table's D gene call, TRBD2, was not cross checked with the DNA. TRBV21-1 has pseudogene status. The CDR3 is 19 residues long.

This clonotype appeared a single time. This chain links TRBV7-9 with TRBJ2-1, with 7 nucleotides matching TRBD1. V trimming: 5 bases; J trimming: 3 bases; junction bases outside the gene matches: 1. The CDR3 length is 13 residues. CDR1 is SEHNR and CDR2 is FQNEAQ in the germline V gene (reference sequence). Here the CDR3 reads CASSGQVYNEQFF. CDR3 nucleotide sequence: TGTGCCAGCAGCGGACAGGTCTACAATGAGCAGTTCTTC.

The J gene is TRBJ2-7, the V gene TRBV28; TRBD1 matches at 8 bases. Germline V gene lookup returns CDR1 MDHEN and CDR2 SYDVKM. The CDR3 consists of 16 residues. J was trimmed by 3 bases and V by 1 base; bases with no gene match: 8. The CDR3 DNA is TGTGCCAGCAGTTTATTGGGGCAGGGGGCTAACTACGAGCAGTACTTC. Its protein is CASSLLGQGANYEQYF.

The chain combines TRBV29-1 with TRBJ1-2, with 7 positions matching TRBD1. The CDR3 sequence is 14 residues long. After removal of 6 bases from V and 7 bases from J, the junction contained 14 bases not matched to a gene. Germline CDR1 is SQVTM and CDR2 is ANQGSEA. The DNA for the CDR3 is TGCAGCGTGAAGACAGGGTCAGACTCCTCTGGCTACACCTTC. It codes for CSVKTGSDSSGYTF.

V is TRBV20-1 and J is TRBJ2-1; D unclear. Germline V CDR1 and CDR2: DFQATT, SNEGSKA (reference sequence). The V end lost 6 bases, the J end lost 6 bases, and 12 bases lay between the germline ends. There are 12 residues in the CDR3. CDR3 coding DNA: TGCAGTGCCGTCCGGCCGCGCAATGAGCAGTTCTTC. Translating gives CSAVRPRNEQFF.

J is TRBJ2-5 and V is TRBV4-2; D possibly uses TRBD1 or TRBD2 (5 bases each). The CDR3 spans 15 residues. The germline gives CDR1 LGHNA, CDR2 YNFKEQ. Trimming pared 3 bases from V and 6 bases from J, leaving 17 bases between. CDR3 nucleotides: TGTGCCAGCAGCCAGAACCGGGGCCCGCGGCAGACCCAGTACTTC. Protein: CASSQNRGPRQTQYF.

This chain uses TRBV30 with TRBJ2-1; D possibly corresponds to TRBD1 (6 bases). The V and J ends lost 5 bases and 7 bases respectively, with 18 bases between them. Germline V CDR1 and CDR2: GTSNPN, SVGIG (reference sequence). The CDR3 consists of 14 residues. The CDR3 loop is CAWARGISGNEQFF. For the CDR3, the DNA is TGTGCCTGGGCCAGGGGAATCTCAGGGAATGAGCAGTTCTTC.

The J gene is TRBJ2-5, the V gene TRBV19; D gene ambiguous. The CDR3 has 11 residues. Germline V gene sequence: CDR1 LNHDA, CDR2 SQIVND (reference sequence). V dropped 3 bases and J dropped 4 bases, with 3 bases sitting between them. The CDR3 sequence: CASSIVETQYF. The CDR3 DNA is TGTGCCAGTAGTATTGTAGAGACCCAGTACTTC.